A single sample gave rise to the 8 T cell receptor beta chains below, sequenced in a study of OX40 agonist ivuxolimab in advanced cancers. TCRdb keeps only in-frame clones here, not all; method: immunoSEQ multiplex PCR. The sample includes some 150,000 clones, 90% of them seen just once. The source material was CD4+ or CD8+ T cells sorted from blood, sampled in a trial of the OX40 agonist ivuxolimab. Receptors originate from an adult with an advanced solid tumor such as melanoma, head and neck, liver or kidney cancer.

This clone was detected only once. The chain carries TRBV10-1 and TRBJ1-5; 7 bases are a match to TRBD1. The germline V gene encodes CDR1 WNHNN and CDR2 SYGVQD (reference sequence). The CDR3 runs to 16 residues. CDR3 region: CAGLGQGDIGNQPQHF. In DNA form, the CDR3 reads TGCGCGGGCCTGGGGCAGGGGGATATAGGAAATCAGCCCCAGCATTTT.

J is TRBJ1-1 and V is TRBV18; unclear D gene. Trimming removed 2 bases at V and 2 bases at J, with 9 bases between. Germline V CDR1 and CDR2: KGHSH, LQKENI. The CDR3 loop spans 14 amino acids. The CDR3 region is CASSPEGTNTEAFF. DNA for the CDR3: TGTGCCAGCTCACCAGAGGGAACAAACACTGAAGCTTTCTTT.

In nucleotides, the CDR3 is TGTGCCAGCAGGGAACGGACAGGGGGCGTGATTAGCTCCTACAATGAGCAGTTCTTC. Translation gives CASRERTGGVISSYNEQFF. The chain is built from TRBV2 and TRBJ2-1, with TRBD1 matching 11 bases. The V and J ends lost 6 bases and 0 bases, in that order; junction bases with no gene match: 13. Germline V gives CDR1 SNHLY, CDR2 FYNNEI. This CDR3 is built from 19 residues.

V and J are TRBV19 and TRBJ2-7, with TRBD1 as a possible D gene (6 bases). The V end was cut by 4 bases, the J end by 2 bases, with 9 bases between. Germline CDR1 reads LNHDA; CDR2 reads SQIVND (reference sequence). The CDR3 sequence is 13 residues long. CDR3 protein: CASSSRDTYEQYF. CDR3 nucleotides: TGTGCCAGTAGTAGCAGGGACACCTACGAGCAGTACTTC. The full variable domain, its missing parts supplied by reference TRBV19 and TRBJ2-7, is DGGITQSPKYLFRKEGQNVTLSCEQNLNHDAMYWYRQDPGQGLRLIYYSQIVNDFQKGDIAEGYSVSREKKESFPLTVTSAQKNPTAFYLCASSSRDTYEQYFGPGTRLTVT.

This chain links TRBV9 with TRBJ1-1; D is possibly TRBD1 (6 bases). The CDR3 is made up of 16 amino acids. Trimming cost V 4 bases and J 11 bases, with 27 bases left between them. Per germline, CDR1 SGDLS and CDR2 YYNGEE. The CDR3 DNA reads as TGTGCCAGCAGCCCATCCCCCGGGACAAATCGTATTCGGGCTTTCTTT. Protein product: CASSPSPGTNRIRAFF. Complete variable domain (other parts from reference TRBV9 and TRBJ1-1): DSGVTQTPKHLITATGQRVTLRCSPRSGDLSVYWYQQSLDQGLQFLIQYYNGEERAKGNILERFSAQQFPDLHSELNLSSLELGDSALYFCASSPSPGTNRIRAFFGQGTRLTVV.

With regard to this clone: Its ends do not fully match the called genes, so a read error is possible. This sequence joins TRBV15 and TRBJ2-3, with TRBD2 matching over 10 bases. From germline, CDR1 is LNHNV and CDR2 YYDKDF (reference sequence). The CDR3 is made up of 16 amino acids. CDR3 sequence: CATSSIAGGRTVTQYF. DNA for the CDR3: TGTGCCACCAGCAGTATAGCGGGAGGCCGTACAGTTACGCAGTATTTT.

J is TRBJ1-5 and V is TRBV5-1; 9 nucleotides match TRBD1. CDR1 and CDR2 from the germline V gene are SGHRS and YFSETQ. V trimming: 5 bases; J trimming: 9 bases; junction bases outside the gene matches: 18. This CDR3 spans 17 amino acids. The CDR3 nucleotides are TGCGCCAGCAGACCGGGGAGGCCGGGACAGGGAATTGGGCCCCAGCATTTT. Protein: CASRPGRPGQGIGPQHF.

This clone was seen a single time. The chain recombines TRBV5-1 with TRBJ1-3, with D unclear. V was trimmed by 0 bases and J by 3 bases, leaving 4 bases between them. Per the germline V gene, CDR1 is SGHRS and CDR2 is YFSETQ. This CDR3 spans 13 amino acids. DNA of the CDR3: TGCGCCAGCAGCTTGGGATTTGGAAACACCATATATTTT. This codes for CASSLGFGNTIYF.